This T cell receptor (beta chain) stems from a study of CD8+ T cells in alopecia areata (dated by TCRdb to 2016 to 2018). As for the study more broadly: Treated patients were enrolled in an open-label pilot trial of oral tofacitinib at 5 to 10 mg twice daily for moderate-to-severe alopecia areata. Patients stayed on tofacitinib for 6 to 18 months and then had 6 months of follow-up off drug so that delayed response and recurrence could be assessed. Disease severity in treated patients was measured with the SALT score, which quantifies the percentage of affected scalp surface area. High-throughput TCRbeta sequencing was used to examine T cell clonal expansion in alopecia areata in both the C3H/HeJ mouse model and human patients. In humans, TCRbeta sequencing was performed on scalp tissue and on sorted CD4+ and CD8+ peripheral blood T cells from healthy controls and from patients with patchy or totalis/universalis alopecia areata. Biopsies were taken from tofacitinib-treated patients at baseline and again at 4 and 24 weeks into treatment, and several of those patients also had a later scalp biopsy. Scalp clonality was compared across normal scalp (n=4), patchy alopecia areata scalp (n=8), and alopecia totalis/universalis scalp (n=8). RNA came from the PAXgene miRNA kit for fixed scalp, the miRNeasy kit for PBMCs, and the RNeasy kit for mouse skin. Amplification of TCRbeta CDR3 regions was done by immunoSEQ multiplex PCR using 35 Vbeta forward primers and 13 Jbeta reverse primers. Points the paper makes about the study in general: Unlike mouse skin, which is dominated by gammadelta T cells, normal human skin has resident alphabeta T cells that are also sequenced, and this complicates analysis of the scalp TCR repertoire. Compared with mice, TCR sequences shared between patients were less clear, possibly partly because of HLA diversity across the patient population. The treated cohort was small, with a single nonresponder, so links between baseline CD8+ expansion and response need larger studies. Tofacitinib significantly lowered scalp clonality and the number of expanded CD8+ clones among the top 100 scalp clones. During tofacitinib treatment, many expanded lesional clones stuck around in both scalp and blood, and this persistence may partly explain why relapse happens after treatment is stopped. Compared with normal scalp, lesional scalp, particularly in alopecia totalis/universalis, had higher clonality and more expanded CD8+ clones, which suggests antigenic drive.

This sample's treatment or condition label indicates: oral pan-JAK inhibitor, 5-10 mg twice daily. Lesional scalp punch biopsies and peripheral blood were obtained from alopecia areata patients. After PBMCs were isolated by density centrifugation and stained for CD3, CD4 and CD8, a FACSAria was used to sort CD4+ and CD8+ T cells. Notes on this clone: Its antigen remains unidentified. One base away there is no much larger clone; base qualities are not given.

The protocol used for the library was the immunoSEQ multiplex PCR assay. RNA was extracted from all samples and reverse transcribed into cDNA as template for TCR sequencing. SuperScript III was used to make first-strand cDNA, primed with a 2:1 mix of oligo-dT and random hexamers. A synthetic immune receptor repertoire was used to assess amplification bias, and residual bias was removed computationally. The authors processed their data as follows. Raw reads were preprocessed to remove errors, and CDR3 was defined according to IMGT conventions as the region from the conserved cysteine to phenylalanine. Clonality was computed by normalizing Shannon entropy by log2 of the number of productive unique TCRs and subtracting the result from 1. Whether each scalp clone was CD4 or CD8 was inferred by checking scalp TCRbeta sequences against the CD4 and CD8 repertoires from sorted blood. As stored in TCRdb, this immuneACCESS dataset retains in-frame rearrangements with V and J assigned. A fraction of the clones does not appear; measured against another copy, unresolved V genes explain less than half of the discrepancy, and the remainder lacks a known reason. Clone size and V and J calls were adopted from that table, with D and trimming inferred from the DNA. For this sample there are approximately 220,000 clones; more than 30% appear just once. The ten top clones hold under 0.55% of the sample.

The material sequenced was CD4+ T cells sorted from blood, taken at approximately week 34, from a patient treated with tofacitinib. The TCR comes from a human donor with alopecia areata.

This receptor has the CDR3 CACGPGTAETQYF. The DNA is as follows: TGTGCCTGTGGCCCGGGGACAGCGGAGACCCAGTACTTC. This chain joins TRBV30 to TRBJ2-5, with 7 bases aligning to TRBD1. Measured from the cysteine to the phenylalanine, the CDR3 is 13 residues long. The retained sequence is limited to the CDR3, 39 bases, with the frame set at the first base. The germline V gene (reference sequence) gives CDR1 as GTSNPN and CDR2 as SVGIG. Relative to germline, V is missing 6 bases and J is missing 5 bases, with 9 bases of the junction outside any gene match.